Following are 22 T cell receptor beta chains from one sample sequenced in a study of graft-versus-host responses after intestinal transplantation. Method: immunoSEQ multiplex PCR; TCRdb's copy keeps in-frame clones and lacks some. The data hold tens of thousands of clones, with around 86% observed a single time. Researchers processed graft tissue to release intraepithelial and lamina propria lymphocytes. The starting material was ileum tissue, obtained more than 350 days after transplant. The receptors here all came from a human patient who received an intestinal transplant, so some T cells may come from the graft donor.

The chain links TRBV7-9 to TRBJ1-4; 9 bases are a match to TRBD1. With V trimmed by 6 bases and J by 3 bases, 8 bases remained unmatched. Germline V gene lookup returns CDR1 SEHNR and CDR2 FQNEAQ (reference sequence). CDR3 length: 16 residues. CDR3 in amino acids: CASRPPGQGPNEKLFF. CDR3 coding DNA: TGTGCCAGCAGACCACCGGGACAGGGCCCTAATGAAAAACTGTTTTTT.

CDR3 loop: CASSSQAFTEAFF. The CDR3 region has the DNA TGTGCCAGCAGCTCTCAGGCTTTTACTGAAGCTTTCTTT. This rearrangement joins TRBV7-3 to TRBJ1-1, with D unclear. Germline CDR1 and CDR2: SGHTA and FQGTGA. V was cut by 4 bases and J by 5 bases, with 11 bases left in between. CDR3 length equals 13 residues.

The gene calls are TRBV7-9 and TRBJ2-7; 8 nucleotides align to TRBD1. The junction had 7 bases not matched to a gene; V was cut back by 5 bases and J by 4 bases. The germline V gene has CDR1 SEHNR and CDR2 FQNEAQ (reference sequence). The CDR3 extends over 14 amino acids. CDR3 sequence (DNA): TGTGCCAGCAGCCTAACCGGGACAGGATACGAGCAGTACTTC. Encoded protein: CASSLTGTGYEQYF.

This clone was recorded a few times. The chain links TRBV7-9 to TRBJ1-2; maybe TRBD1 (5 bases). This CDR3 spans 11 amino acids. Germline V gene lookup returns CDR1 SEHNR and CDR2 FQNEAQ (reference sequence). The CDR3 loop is CAGGYDYGYTF. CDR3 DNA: TGTGCGGGGGGTTATGACTATGGCTACACCTTC.

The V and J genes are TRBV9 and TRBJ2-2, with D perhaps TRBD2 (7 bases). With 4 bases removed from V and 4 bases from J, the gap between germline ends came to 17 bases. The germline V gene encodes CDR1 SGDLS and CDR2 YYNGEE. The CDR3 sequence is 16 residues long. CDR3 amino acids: CASSPPGEGATGELFF. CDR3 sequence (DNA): TGTGCCAGCAGCCCCCCAGGGGAGGGTGCCACCGGGGAGCTGTTTTTT.

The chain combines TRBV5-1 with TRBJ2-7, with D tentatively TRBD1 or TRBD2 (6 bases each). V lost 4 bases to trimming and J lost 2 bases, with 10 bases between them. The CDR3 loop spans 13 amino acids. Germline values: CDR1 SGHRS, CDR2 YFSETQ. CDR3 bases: TGCGCCAGCAGCCCTAGGGGGGCCTACGAGCAGTACTTC. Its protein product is CASSPRGAYEQYF.

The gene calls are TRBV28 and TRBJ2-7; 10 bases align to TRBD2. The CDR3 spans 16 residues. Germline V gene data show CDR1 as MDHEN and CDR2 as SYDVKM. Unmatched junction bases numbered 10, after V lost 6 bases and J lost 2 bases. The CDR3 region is CASSPGLAELPYEQYF. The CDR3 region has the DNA TGTGCCAGCAGCCCCGGACTAGCGGAGCTCCCCTACGAGCAGTACTTC.

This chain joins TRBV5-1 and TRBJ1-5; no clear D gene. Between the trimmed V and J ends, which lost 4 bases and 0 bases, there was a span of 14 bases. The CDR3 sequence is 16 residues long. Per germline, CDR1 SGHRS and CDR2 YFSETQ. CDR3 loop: CASSPDGLYSNQPQHF. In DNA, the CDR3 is TGCGCCAGCAGCCCCGACGGCCTTTATAGCAATCAGCCCCAGCATTTT.

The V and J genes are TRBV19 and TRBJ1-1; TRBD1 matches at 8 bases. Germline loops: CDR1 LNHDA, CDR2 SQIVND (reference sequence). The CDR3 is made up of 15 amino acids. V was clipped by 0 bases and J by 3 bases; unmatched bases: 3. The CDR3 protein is CASSIDRDRHTEAFF. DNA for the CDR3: TGTGCCAGTAGTATAGATCGGGACAGGCACACTGAAGCTTTCTTT.

The CDR3 is CASSQGALGETQYF. CDR3 in DNA: TGTGCCAGTTCCCAGGGGGCTTTAGGAGAGACCCAGTACTTC. The V gene is TRBV19, the J gene TRBJ2-5; 8 nucleotides align to TRBD1. The J segment lost 4 bases and the V segment lost 8 bases, leaving 9 bases of the junction unmatched. CDR1 is LNHDA and CDR2 is SQIVND in the germline V gene (reference sequence). This CDR3 is built from 14 residues. The variable domain in full, completed from reference TRBV19 and TRBJ2-5, reads DGGITQSPKYLFRKEGQNVTLSCEQNLNHDAMYWYRQDPGQGLRLIYYSQIVNDFQKGDIAEGYSVSREKKESFPLTVTSAQKNPTAFYLCASSQGALGETQYFGPGTRLLVL.

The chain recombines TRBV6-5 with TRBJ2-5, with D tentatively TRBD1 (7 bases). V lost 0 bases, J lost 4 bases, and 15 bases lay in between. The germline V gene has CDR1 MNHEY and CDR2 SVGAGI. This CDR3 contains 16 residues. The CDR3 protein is CASSYSQQGGIETQYF. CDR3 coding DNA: TGTGCCAGCAGTTACTCTCAGCAGGGGGGTATAGAGACCCAGTACTTC.

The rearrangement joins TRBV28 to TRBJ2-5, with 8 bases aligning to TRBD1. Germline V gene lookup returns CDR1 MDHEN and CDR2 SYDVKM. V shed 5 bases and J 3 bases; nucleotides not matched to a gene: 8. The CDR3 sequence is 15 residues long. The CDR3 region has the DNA TGTGCCAGCAGTCCCCACACGACAGGGGAAGAGACCCAGTACTTC. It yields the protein CASSPHTTGEETQYF.

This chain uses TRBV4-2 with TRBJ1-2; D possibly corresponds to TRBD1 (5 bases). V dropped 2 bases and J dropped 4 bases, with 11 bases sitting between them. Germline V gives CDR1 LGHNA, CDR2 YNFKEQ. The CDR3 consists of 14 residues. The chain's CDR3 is CASSQSWDVYGYTF. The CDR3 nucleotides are TGTGCCAGCAGCCAAAGCTGGGACGTCTATGGCTACACCTTC.

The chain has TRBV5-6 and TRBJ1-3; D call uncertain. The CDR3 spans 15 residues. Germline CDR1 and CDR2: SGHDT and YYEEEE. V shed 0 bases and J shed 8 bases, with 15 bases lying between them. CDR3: CASSLGSGWRHTIYF. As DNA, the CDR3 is TGTGCCAGCAGCTTGGGGAGCGGGTGGAGACACACCATATATTTT. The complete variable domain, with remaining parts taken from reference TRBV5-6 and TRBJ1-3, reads DAGVTQSPTHLIKTRGQQVTLRCSPKSGHDTVSWYQQALGQGPQFIFQYYEEEERQRGNFPDRFSGHQFPNYSSELNVNALLLGDSALYLCASSLGSGWRHTIYFGEGSWLTVV.

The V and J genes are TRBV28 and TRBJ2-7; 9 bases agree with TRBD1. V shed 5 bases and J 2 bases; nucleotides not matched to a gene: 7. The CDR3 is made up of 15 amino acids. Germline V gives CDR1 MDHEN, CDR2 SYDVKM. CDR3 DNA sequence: TGTGCCAGCAGTCTCCGGGACAGGGAGGCCTACGAGCAGTACTTC. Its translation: CASSLRDREAYEQYF.

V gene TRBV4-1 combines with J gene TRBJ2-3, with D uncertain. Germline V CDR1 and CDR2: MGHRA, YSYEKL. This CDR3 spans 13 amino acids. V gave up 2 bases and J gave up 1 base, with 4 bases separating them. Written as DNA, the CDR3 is TGCGCCAGCAGCCAACCGGGCACAGATACGCAGTATTTT. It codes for CASSQPGTDTQYF.

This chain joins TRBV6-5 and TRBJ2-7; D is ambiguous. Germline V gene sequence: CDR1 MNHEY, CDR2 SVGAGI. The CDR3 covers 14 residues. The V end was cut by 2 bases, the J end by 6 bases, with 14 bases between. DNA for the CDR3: TGTGCCAGCAGTTACGGGCCCTCCGCCGGCGAGCAGTACTTC. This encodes CASSYGPSAGEQYF.

The CDR3 is CSVDDRLNTGELFF. DNA for the CDR3: TGCAGCGTTGACGATCGATTGAACACCGGGGAGCTGTTTTTT. The chain has TRBV29-1 and TRBJ2-2; no reliable D call. Trimming took off 3 bases at V and 1 base at J, with 9 bases between the two ends. The germline V gene encodes CDR1 SQVTM and CDR2 ANQGSEA. This CDR3 has 14 amino acids.

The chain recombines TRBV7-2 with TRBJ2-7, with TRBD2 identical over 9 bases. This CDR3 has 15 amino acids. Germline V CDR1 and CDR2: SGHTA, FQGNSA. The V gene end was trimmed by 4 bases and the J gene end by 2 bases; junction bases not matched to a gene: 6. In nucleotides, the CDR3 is TGTGCCAGCAGCTCAGTCGGGACTAGCCCCTACGAGCAGTACTTC. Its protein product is CASSSVGTSPYEQYF.

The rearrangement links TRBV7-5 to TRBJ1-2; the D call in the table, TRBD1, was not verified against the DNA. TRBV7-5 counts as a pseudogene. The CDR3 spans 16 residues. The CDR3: CARSLGGTGGFYGYTF. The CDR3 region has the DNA TGTGCCAGAAGCTTAGGCGGGACAGGGGGCTTCTATGGCTACACCTTC.

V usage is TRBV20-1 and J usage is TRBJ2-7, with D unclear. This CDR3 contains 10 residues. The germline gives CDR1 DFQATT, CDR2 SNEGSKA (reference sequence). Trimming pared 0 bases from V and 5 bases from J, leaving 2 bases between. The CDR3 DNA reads TGCAGTGCTAGAGAGCACGAGCAGTACTTC. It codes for CSAREHEQYF.

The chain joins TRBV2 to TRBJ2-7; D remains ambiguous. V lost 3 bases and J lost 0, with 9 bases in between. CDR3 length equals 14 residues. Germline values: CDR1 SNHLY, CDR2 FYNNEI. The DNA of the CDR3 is TGTGCCAGCAGTGAGGCAGACCTCTCCTACGAGCAGTACTTC. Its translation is CASSEADLSYEQYF.